This paragraph reports one T cell receptor (beta chain). What it recognizes is unknown. These data originate in a study of T cells in localized non-small cell lung cancer. Points from the study as a whole: Appearing in adjacent lung were a median about 60 of the top 100 tumor clones.

Profiling relied on immunoSEQ multiplex PCR, and the TCRdb table lists in-frame clones only, not all of them. The table lists 50,000 to 60,000 clones, 60% to 85% of them singletons. The clonotype originates from a woman between 35 and 75 years old with stage II lung adenocarcinoma. The sample here was PBMCs, taken before any cancer treatment.

The CDR3 DNA reads as TGTGCCAGCAGCATCCGTTCCGGGAGCCCAAATGAAAAACTGTTTTTT. This translates into CASSIRSGSPNEKLFF. The rearrangement uses TRBV7-9 and TRBJ1-4; D unresolved. The V and J ends lost 5 bases and 5 bases respectively, with 18 bases between them. The CDR3 loop spans 16 amino acids. Germline CDR1 reads SEHNR; CDR2 reads FQNEAQ (reference sequence).